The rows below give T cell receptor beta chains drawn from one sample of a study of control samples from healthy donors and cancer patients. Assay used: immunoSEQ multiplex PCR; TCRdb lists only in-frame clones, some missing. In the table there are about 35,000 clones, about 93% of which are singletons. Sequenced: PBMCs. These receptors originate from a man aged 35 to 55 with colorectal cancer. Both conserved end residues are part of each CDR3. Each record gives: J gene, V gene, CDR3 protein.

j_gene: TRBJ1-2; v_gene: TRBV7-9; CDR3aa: CASSFAGSNYGYTF
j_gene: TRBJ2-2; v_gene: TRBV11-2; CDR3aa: CASRPGLTANTGELFF
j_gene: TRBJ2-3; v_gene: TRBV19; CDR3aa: CASTPRGMSDTQYF
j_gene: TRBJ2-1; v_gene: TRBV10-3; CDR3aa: CAISESTRGRWDEQFF
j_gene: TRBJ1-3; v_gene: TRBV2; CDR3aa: CASRPGTASGNTIYF
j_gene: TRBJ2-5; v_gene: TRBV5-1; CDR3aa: CASSRRDTPQETQYF
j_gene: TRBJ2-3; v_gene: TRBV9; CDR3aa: CASSGGPSSTDTQYF
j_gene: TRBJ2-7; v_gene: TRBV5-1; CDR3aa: CASSSQPGTASYEQYF
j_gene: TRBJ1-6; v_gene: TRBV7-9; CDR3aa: CASSFGTGGRGLNSPLHF
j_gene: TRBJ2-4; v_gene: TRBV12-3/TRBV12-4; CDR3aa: CASSQLANIQYF
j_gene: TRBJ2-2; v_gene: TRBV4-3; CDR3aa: CASSQERQGAWTGELFF
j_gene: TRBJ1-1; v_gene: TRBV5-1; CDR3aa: CASSGRQGARTEAFF
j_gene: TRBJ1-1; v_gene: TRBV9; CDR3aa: CASSALTGNTEAFF
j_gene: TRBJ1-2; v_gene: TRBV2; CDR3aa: CASSEVRGYGYTF
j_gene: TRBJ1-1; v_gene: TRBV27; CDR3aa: CASSLSGRQGSGVFF
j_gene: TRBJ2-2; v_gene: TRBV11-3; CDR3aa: CASSLSAVNTGELFF
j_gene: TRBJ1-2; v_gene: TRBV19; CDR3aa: CASSKIGGRDYGYTF
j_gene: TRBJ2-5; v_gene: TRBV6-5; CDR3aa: CASSYSRQGQETQYF
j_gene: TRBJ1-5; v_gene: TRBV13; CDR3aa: CASNLTGYNQPQHF
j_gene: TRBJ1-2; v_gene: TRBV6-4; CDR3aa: CASSDNYGYTF
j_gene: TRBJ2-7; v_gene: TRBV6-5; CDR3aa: CASKGVRGVYEQYF
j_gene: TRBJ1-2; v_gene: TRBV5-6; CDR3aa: CASSLLNYGYTF
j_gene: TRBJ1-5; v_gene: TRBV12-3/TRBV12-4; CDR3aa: CASRGDSSQHF
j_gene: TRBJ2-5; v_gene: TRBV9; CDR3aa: CASSVGPGAETQYF
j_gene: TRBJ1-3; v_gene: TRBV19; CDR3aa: CATKTGIGNTIYF
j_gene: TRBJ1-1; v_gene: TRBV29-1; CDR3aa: CSVDGGGTEAFF
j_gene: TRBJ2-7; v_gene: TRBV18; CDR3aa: CASSPSYANYEQYF
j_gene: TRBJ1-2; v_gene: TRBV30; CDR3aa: CAWSVGGRGGYTF
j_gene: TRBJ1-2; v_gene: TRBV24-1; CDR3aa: CATSERTGYQGYTF
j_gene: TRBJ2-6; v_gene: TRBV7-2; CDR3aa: CASSNRGAGSGANVLTF
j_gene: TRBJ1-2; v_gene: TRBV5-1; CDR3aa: CASTPGGSPYGYTF
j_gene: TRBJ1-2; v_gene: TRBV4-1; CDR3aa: CASSQVDILGYGYTF
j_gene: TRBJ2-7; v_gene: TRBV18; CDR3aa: CASSPALGEGEPYEQYF
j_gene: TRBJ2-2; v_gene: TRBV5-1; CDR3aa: CASSLGPSGGSGGELFF
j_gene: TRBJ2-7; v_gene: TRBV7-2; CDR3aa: CASSIPNDGDSYEQYF
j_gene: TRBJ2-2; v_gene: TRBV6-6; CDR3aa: CASSMIGTGELFF
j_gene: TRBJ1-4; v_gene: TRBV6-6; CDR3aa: CASSYGQGNEKLFF
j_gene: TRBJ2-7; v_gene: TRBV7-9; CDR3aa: CASSFLLSGNAEQYF
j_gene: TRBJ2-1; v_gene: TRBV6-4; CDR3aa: CASSELGGSYNEQFF
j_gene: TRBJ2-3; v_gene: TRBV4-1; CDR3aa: CASSQPSGDTQYF
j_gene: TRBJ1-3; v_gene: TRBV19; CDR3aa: CASSLSFLWDRPSGNTIYF
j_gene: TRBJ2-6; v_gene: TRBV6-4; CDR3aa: CASSDSFGANVLTF
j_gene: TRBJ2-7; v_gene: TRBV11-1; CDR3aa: CASSSAGRKGFYEQYF
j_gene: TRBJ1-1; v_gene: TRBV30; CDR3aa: CACARGDLNTEAFF
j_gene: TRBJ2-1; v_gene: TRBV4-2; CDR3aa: CASSHQRGGQNEQFF
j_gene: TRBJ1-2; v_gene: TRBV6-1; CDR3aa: CASSEAGGAGGYTF
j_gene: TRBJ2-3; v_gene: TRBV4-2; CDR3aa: CASSRNRGTDTQYF
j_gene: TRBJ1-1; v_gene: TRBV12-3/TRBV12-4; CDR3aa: CASRWTANTEAFF